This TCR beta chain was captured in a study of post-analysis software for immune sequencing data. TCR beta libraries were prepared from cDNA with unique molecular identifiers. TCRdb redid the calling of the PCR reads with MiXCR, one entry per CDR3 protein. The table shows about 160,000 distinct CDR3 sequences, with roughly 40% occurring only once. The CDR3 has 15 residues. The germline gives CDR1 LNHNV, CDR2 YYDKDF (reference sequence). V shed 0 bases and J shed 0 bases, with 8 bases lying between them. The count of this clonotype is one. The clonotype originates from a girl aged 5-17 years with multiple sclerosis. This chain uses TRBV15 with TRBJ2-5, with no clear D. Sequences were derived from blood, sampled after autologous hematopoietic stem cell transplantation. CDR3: CATSRDRANQETQYF. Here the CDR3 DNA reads TGTGCCACCAGCAGAGATCGGGCCAACCAAGAGACCCAGTACTTC.